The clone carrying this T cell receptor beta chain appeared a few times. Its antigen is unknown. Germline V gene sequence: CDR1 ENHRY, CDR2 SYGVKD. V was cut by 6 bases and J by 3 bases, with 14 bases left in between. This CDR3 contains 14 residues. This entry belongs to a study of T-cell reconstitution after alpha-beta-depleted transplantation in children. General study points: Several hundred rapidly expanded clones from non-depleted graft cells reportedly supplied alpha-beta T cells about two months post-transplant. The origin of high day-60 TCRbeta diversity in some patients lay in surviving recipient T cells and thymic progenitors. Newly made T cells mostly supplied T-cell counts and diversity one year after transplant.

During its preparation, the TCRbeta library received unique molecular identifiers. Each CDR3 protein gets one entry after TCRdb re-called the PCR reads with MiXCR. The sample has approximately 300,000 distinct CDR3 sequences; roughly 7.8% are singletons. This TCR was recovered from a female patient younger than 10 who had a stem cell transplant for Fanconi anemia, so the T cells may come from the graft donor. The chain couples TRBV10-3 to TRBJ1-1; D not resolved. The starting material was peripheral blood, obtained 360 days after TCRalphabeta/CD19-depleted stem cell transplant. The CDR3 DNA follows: TGTGCCATCAGCAGAGTAAGGGTAGACACTGAAGCTTTCTTT. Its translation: CAISRVRVDTEAFF.